This entry lists 15 T cell receptor beta chains sequenced from one sample in a study of cytomegalovirus exposure and HLA in healthy donors. The PCR was carried out with 60 Vbeta primers and 13 Jbeta primers. Generated by immunoSEQ multiplex PCR, the TCRdb table keeps only in-frame clones and is missing some. The table has some 110,000 clones, 70% seen once. Sample: PBMCs. These receptor sequences come from a man aged 25 to 40 in good health and CMV-seropositive.

The genes are TRBV28 and TRBJ1-2; perhaps TRBD1 as D (6 bases). In germline, CDR1 is MDHEN, CDR2 SYDVKM. The CDR3 extends over 13 amino acids. The V and J ends lost 7 bases and 8 bases respectively, with 17 bases between them. CDR3 region: CASTWGGWGGYTF. Here the CDR3 DNA reads TGTGCCAGCACCTGGGGGGGCTGGGGGGGCTACACCTTC.

This chain links TRBV29-1 with TRBJ2-1; TRBD2 aligns across 10 bases. Germline loops: CDR1 SQVTM, CDR2 ANQGSEA. V lost 6 bases and J lost 9; bases outside the gene matches: 14. CDR3 length: 15 residues. For the CDR3, the DNA is TGCAGCGTCGAGGGGCTAGCGGGAGCCTGGCGTGAGCAGTTCTTC. The encoded protein is CSVEGLAGAWREQFF.

The J gene is TRBJ2-1, the V gene TRBV19; tentative D call: TRBD1 (7 bases). CDR3 size: 16 residues. The germline gives CDR1 LNHDA, CDR2 SQIVND (reference sequence). Trimming cost V 7 bases and J 7 bases, with 23 bases left between them. CDR3 loop: CASIGSGEGAKNEQFF. CDR3 nucleotide sequence: TGTGCCAGTATTGGGTCGGGAGAGGGGGCGAAAAATGAGCAGTTCTTC.

The J gene is TRBJ2-1, the V gene TRBV7-9; 7 positions match TRBD2. Trimming removed 2 bases from V and 4 bases from J; junction bases left unmatched: 5. This CDR3 region has 15 residues. Germline V gene sequence: CDR1 SEHNR, CDR2 FQNEAQ (reference sequence). CDR3 bases: TGTGCCAGCAGCTTAATCCTAGCGGTGTACAATGAGCAGTTCTTC. Encoded protein: CASSLILAVYNEQFF.

The chain carries TRBV27 and TRBJ2-5; 8 bases are shared with TRBD1. Germline V gives CDR1 MNHEY, CDR2 SMNVEV (reference sequence). This CDR3 has 15 amino acids. The V and J ends lost 0 bases and 5 bases, in that order; junction bases with no gene match: 5. CDR3 in DNA: TGTGCCAGCAGTTTATCGGACAGGGAAAGGGAGACCCAGTACTTC. Its protein is CASSLSDRERETQYF.

The sample holds one count of this clone. The chain carries TRBV2 and TRBJ2-2, with D possibly matching TRBD2 (6 bases). CDR1 and CDR2 from the germline V gene are SNHLY and FYNNEI. V was cut by 7 bases and J by 6 bases, with 15 bases left in between. The CDR3 length is 14 residues. The CDR3, as DNA: TGTGCCAGCAAAATCTTGAGCGGGTCCGGGGAGCTGTTTTTT. Translated, it gives CASKILSGSGELFF.

The chain links TRBV29-1 to TRBJ2-3, with TRBD1 matching 7 bases. This CDR3 spans 14 amino acids. The germline CDR1 and CDR2 sequences are SQVTM and ANQGSEA. The V segment lost 7 bases and the J segment 1 base; nucleotides outside the gene matches: 8. The CDR3 protein is CSADRQGGTDTQYF. CDR3 coding DNA: TGCAGCGCTGATCGACAGGGAGGCACAGATACGCAGTATTTT.

The chain links TRBV30 to TRBJ2-2, with D possibly TRBD1 on 6 matching bases. The germline CDR1 and CDR2 sequences are GTSNPN and SVGIG (reference sequence). V lost 3 bases and J lost 8, with 13 bases in between. The CDR3 length is 13 residues. Written as DNA, the CDR3 is TGTGCCTGGAGCACAGGGTGGGGGGGGGAGCTGTTTTTT. The encoded protein is CAWSTGWGGELFF.

This clone has just a few counts. The rearrangement joins TRBV6-5 to TRBJ2-1; weak D call: TRBD1 (6 bases). The CDR3 runs 13 residues. The ends were cut back, 2 bases at V and 9 bases at J, with 11 bases in the middle. The germline V gene has CDR1 MNHEY and CDR2 SVGAGI. In DNA form, the CDR3 reads TGTGCCAGCAGTTACCCGGCGACAGGTGAGCAGTTCTTC. Protein: CASSYPATGEQFF.

This chain uses TRBV28 with TRBJ2-7; no definite D call. V was cut by 5 bases and J by 5 bases, with 19 bases left in between. CDR3 length: 15 amino acids. Germline-derived CDR1 and CDR2 are MDHEN and SYDVKM. The CDR3 DNA reads TGTGCCAGCAGTCCTCAACCCCAGAAAGGAGACGAGCAGTACGTC. Its protein product is CASSPQPQKGDEQYV.

Here the CDR3 DNA reads TGCGCCAGCAGCCAAGAGGGACAGGGTCGTTATGGCTACACCTTC. It translates to CASSQEGQGRYGYTF. This chain connects TRBV4-1 to TRBJ1-2; 9 positions agree with TRBD1. This CDR3 comprises 15 residues. J was trimmed by 5 bases and V by 0 bases; bases with no gene match: 4. Per the germline V gene, CDR1 is MGHRA and CDR2 is YSYEKL.

This rearrangement joins TRBV9 to TRBJ1-3; D unresolved. Germline CDR1 SGDLS, CDR2 YYNGEE. V was cut by 3 bases and J by 4 bases, with 17 bases left in between. The CDR3 runs 16 residues. CDR3 residues: CASSDDTRALGNTIYF. The CDR3 coding sequence is TGTGCCAGCAGCGACGATACGAGGGCACTAGGAAACACCATATATTTT.

CDR3 protein: CASTRDRNKGTQYF. The CDR3 DNA is TGTGCCAGCACTAGGGACAGGAACAAGGGTACGCAGTATTTT. V and J are TRBV6-4 and TRBJ2-3; 8 nucleotides agree with TRBD1. Per the germline V gene, CDR1 is MRHNA and CDR2 is SNTAGT. The junction had 11 bases not matched to a gene; V was cut back by 7 bases and J by 8 bases. This CDR3 has 14 residues.

This clone was found a few times. The rearrangement uses TRBV29-1 and TRBJ1-2; perhaps TRBD1 as D (5 bases). The germline gives CDR1 SQVTM, CDR2 ANQGSEA. V was shortened by 1 base and J by 6 bases, with 6 bases between the two germline ends. The CDR3 totals 11 residues. The CDR3 DNA is TGCAGCGTTGAAGGGGGGGATGGCTACACCTTC. Translated: CSVEGGDGYTF.

Only a few counts were recorded for this clone. V gene TRBV6-1 combines with J gene TRBJ1-5, with no clear D. In germline, CDR1 is MNHNS, CDR2 SASEGT. Trimming took off 5 bases at V and 11 bases at J, with 13 bases between the two ends. CDR3 size: 12 residues. Written as DNA, the CDR3 is TGTGCCAGCAGTTCTGGGCCTCCCACCCAGCATTTT. Translated: CASSSGPPTQHF.